This T cell receptor beta chain derives from a study of technical replicates of blood from several donors. Assay: immunoSEQ multiplex PCR; the TCRdb copy retains only in-frame clones and omits some. This sample has around 72,000 clones; approximately 90% occur once, and the top ten carry about 0.38%. CDR3 size: 11 residues. V gave up 5 bases and J gave up 13 bases; unmatched junction bases: 7. The germline CDR1 and CDR2 sequences are MDHEN and SYDVKM. Sequencing was carried out using T cells isolated from PBMCs. V and J are TRBV28 and TRBJ2-7, with TRBD2 identical over 8 bases. This receptor was obtained from a human donor in good health. The CDR3 spells CASSPGTRDYF. The CDR3 region has the DNA TGTGCCAGCAGTCCCGGGACTAGGGATTACTTC.